These 27 T cell receptor delta chains came from one sample sequenced in a study of Vδ1+ human thymocytes. Study-wide findings and caveats: In the thymus, TRG and TRD repertoires looked highly polyclonal with Gaussian CDR3 lengths.

Extracted RNA was reverse transcribed into cDNA. CDR3 amplicons came from multiplex PCR with pooled V-gene forward and constant-region reverse primers. With CATT, TCRdb re-called clones from the multiplex PCR reads. The sample has about 73,000 delta-chain clones, around 32% seen once. Their target antigens are unknown. The sample was Vdelta1+ gamma-delta thymocytes from the thymus. This sample's subset: FACS-sorted CD3+ TCRalphabeta- TCRVdelta1+ TCRVdelta2- thymocytes. Receptor source: a boy younger than two who had congenital heart surgery.

The sample holds a few counts of this clone. The rearrangement joins TRDV1 to TRDJ1; perhaps D is TRDD2 or TRDD3 (5 bases each). The length of the CDR3 is 20 residues. The V end lost 4 bases, the J end lost 0 bases, and 27 bases lay between the germline ends. From germline, CDR1 is TSWWSYY and CDR2 QGS. CDR3 amino acids: CALGGVPYRQGGPYTDKLIF. CDR3 sequence (DNA): TGTGCTCTTGGGGGAGTCCCCTACCGACAGGGGGGCCCGTACACCGATAAACTCATCTTT.

The genes are TRDV1 and TRDJ1; 8 positions match TRDD3. Germline V gene sequence: CDR1 TSWWSYY, CDR2 QGS. V was pared by 3 bases and J by 4 bases, with 22 bases of the junction left unmatched. CDR3 length: 20 residues. The CDR3 here is CALGEPTENWGSRGGDKLIF. Written as DNA, the CDR3 is TGTGCTCTTGGGGAGCCGACCGAAAACTGGGGGTCCCGCGGCGGCGATAAACTCATCTTT.

This clone was seen a few times. V and J are TRDV1 and TRDJ1; TRDD3 matches 8 bases. CDR1 is TSWWSYY, CDR2 QGS, per germline. This CDR3 has 18 amino acids. V was pared by 4 bases and J by 0 bases, with 13 bases of the junction left unmatched. The CDR3 nucleotides read TGTGCTCTTGGGGCCGGTGTACTGGGGGGTGCGTACACCGATAAACTCATCTTT. Translation: CALGAGVLGGAYTDKLIF.

This clone was picked up a small number of times. V gene TRDV1 combines with J gene TRDJ1; 9 positions agree with TRDD2. Germline V CDR1 and CDR2: TSWWSYY, QGS. The CDR3 spans 16 residues. V shed 4 bases and J 3 bases; nucleotides not matched to a gene: 9. In DNA, the CDR3 is TGTGCTCTTGGGGGGCCCTTCCTACTGCTCGCCGATAAACTCATCTTT. Protein: CALGGPFLLLADKLIF.

This clone was counted once. This sequence joins TRDV1 and TRDJ2, with 12 bases matching TRDD3. In germline, CDR1 is TSWWSYY, CDR2 QGS. The CDR3 length is 21 residues. V shed 5 bases and J 4 bases; nucleotides not matched to a gene: 20. This CDR3 is CALGQFPRLILGDTRTAQLFF. In nucleotides, the CDR3 is TGTGCTCTTGGGCAGTTTCCTCGACTCATACTGGGGGATACTCGGACAGCACAACTCTTCTTT.

This clone appeared a few times. This rearrangement joins TRDV1 to TRDJ1; maybe TRDD3 (5 bases). Trimming took off 0 bases at V and 2 bases at J, with 25 bases between the two ends. The CDR3 covers 20 residues. In germline, CDR1 is TSWWSYY, CDR2 QGS. The CDR3 DNA reads as TGTGCTCTTGGGGAACTAAAAGGGGGGCCCGGAACCCCGAGGACCGATAAACTCATCTTT. As protein: CALGELKGGPGTPRTDKLIF.

The chain recombines TRDV1 with TRDJ1; 8 positions agree with TRDD3. The CDR3 is made up of 19 amino acids. Unmatched junction bases numbered 20, after V lost 7 bases and J lost 1 base. CDR1 is TSWWSYY and CDR2 is QGS in the germline V gene. The CDR3, as DNA: TGTGCTCTTGTTCTCCCCCGTGGTGGGGGATCTGTGAGCACCGATAAACTCATCTTT. Its protein is CALVLPRGGGSVSTDKLIF.

This clone was picked up a small number of times. The rearrangement joins TRDV2 to TRDJ1; TRDD3 aligns across 10 bases. Germline loops: CDR1 GEAIGNYY, CDR2 EKD. CDR3 length: 19 residues. Trimming cost V 3 bases and J 3 bases; bases outside gene matches: 18. DNA of the CDR3: TGTGCCTGTGACCCCTTAAGGTACTGGGGGATTCCGAATTCCGATAAACTCATCTTT. Encoded protein: CACDPLRYWGIPNSDKLIF.

The chain has TRDV1 and TRDJ1; 7 nucleotides agree with TRDD2. V gave up 5 bases and J gave up 4 bases; unmatched junction bases: 19. This CDR3 has 18 residues. Germline V CDR1 and CDR2: TSWWSYY, QGS. This chain's CDR3 is CALGNPPVPTGLGDKLIF. In nucleotides, the CDR3 is TGTGCTCTTGGGAACCCTCCCGTTCCTACGGGATTGGGCGATAAACTCATCTTT.

The genes are TRDV1 and TRDJ1; TRDD3 matches 11 bases. The CDR3 extends over 29 amino acids. V lost 4 bases and J lost 11; bases outside the gene matches: 54. Germline V gene sequence: CDR1 TSWWSYY, CDR2 QGS. Here the CDR3 reads CALGVASTKGASRLPQNNYEPGGYSPLIF. DNA of the CDR3: TGTGCTCTTGGGGTAGCATCCACCAAGGGAGCGAGCCGTTTACCGCAAAACAACTACGAACCTGGGGGATACTCCCCTCTCATCTTT.

This sequence joins TRDV1 and TRDJ1; 10 bases line up with TRDD3. The CDR3 contains 18 residues. The germline gives CDR1 TSWWSYY, CDR2 QGS. Trimming removed 3 bases from V and 0 bases from J; junction bases left unmatched: 10. CDR3 sequence reads: CALGDGDGGYAYTDKLIF. The CDR3 DNA reads as TGTGCTCTTGGGGATGGGGACGGGGGATACGCTTACACCGATAAACTCATCTTT.

J is TRDJ1 and V is TRDV1; possibly TRDD2 for D (5 bases). The CDR3 extends over 18 amino acids. Germline V CDR1 and CDR2: TSWWSYY, QGS. Trimming pared 1 base from V and 0 bases from J, leaving 18 bases between. CDR3 sequence: CALGEQFPTPKYTDKLIF. The CDR3 bases are TGTGCTCTTGGGGAACAGTTCCCTACACCAAAATACACCGATAAACTCATCTTT.

Details on this clone: At one end the junction does not follow the germline gene, possibly because of a read error. The chain has TRDV1 and TRDJ1, with 7 bases identical to TRDD3. The CDR3 totals 17 residues. The germline V gene encodes CDR1 TSWWSYY and CDR2 QGS. CDR3 DNA: TGTGCCCTTGGGGGACCCCAACTGGGGTGGTACACCGATAAACTCATCTTT. Translation: CALGGPQLGWYTDKLIF.

The V and J genes are TRDV1 and TRDJ1, with 13 bases aligning to TRDD3. Trimming at V came to 6 bases and at J to 3 bases, leaving 22 bases not matched to a gene. Germline CDR1 reads TSWWSYY; CDR2 reads QGS. This CDR3 contains 21 residues. The CDR3 spells CALGHHILLGDTLPGPDKLIF. In DNA form, the CDR3 reads TGTGCTCTTGGCCATCATATTTTACTGGGGGATACGCTACCGGGCCCCGATAAACTCATCTTT.

This chain connects TRDV1 to TRDJ1; D is unclear. CDR1 is TSWWSYY, CDR2 QGS, per germline. Trimming took 2 bases from V and 6 from J, leaving 10 bases between them. The CDR3 contains 13 residues. CDR3: CALGELRQNKLIF. CDR3 nucleotides: TGTGCTCTTGGGGAATTACGTCAGAATAAACTCATCTTT.

The chain joins TRDV2 to TRDJ1, with TRDD3 matching over 9 bases. The germline CDR1 and CDR2 sequences are GEAIGNYY and EKD. V was pared by 1 base and J by 8 bases, with 10 bases of the junction left unmatched. CDR3 length: 15 residues. The CDR3 DNA sequence: TGTGCCTGTGACACGTGTACTGGGGGAGACGGCAAACTCATCTTT. Translation gives CACDTCTGGDGKLIF.

This clone was detected a few times. V gene TRDV1 combines with J gene TRDJ1, with TRDD3 matching over 10 bases. The CDR3 runs to 17 residues. After removal of 4 bases from V and 0 bases from J, the junction contained 8 bases not matched to a gene. Germline V CDR1 and CDR2: TSWWSYY, QGS. The CDR3 region has the DNA TGTGCTCTTGGGGCGTACTGGGGGATTATTTACACCGATAAACTCATCTTT. It specifies CALGAYWGIIYTDKLIF.

A few counts support this clone. V gene TRDV1 combines with J gene TRDJ1; 9 bases are a match to TRDD3. Per germline, CDR1 TSWWSYY and CDR2 QGS. The J segment lost 0 bases and the V segment lost 1 base, leaving 21 bases of the junction unmatched. The CDR3 contains 22 residues. DNA of the CDR3: TGTGCTCTTGGGGAACCTCCTACGTCGTACTGGGGGACAAAAAGATACACCGATAAACTCATCTTT. Translating gives CALGEPPTSYWGTKRYTDKLIF.

This clone was counted only a few times. The V and J genes are TRDV1 and TRDJ1; no definite D call. V was pared by 4 bases and J by 3 bases, with 15 bases between. Germline loops: CDR1 TSWWSYY, CDR2 QGS. This CDR3 region has 15 residues. DNA of the CDR3: TGTGCTCTTGGGGGCGGATCGGTGTACCCCGATAAACTCATCTTT. It yields the protein CALGGGSVYPDKLIF.

This clone was picked up a small number of times. V and J are TRDV1 and TRDJ1; TRDD3 matches at 12 bases. Unmatched junction bases numbered 18, after V lost 1 base and J lost 3 bases. This CDR3 has 21 residues. Germline CDR1 TSWWSYY, CDR2 QGS. CDR3 amino acids: CALGERIGFLLWGIRPDKLIF. The DNA of the CDR3 is TGTGCTCTTGGGGAACGAATAGGCTTCCTACTCTGGGGGATACGGCCCGATAAACTCATCTTT.

This clone showed up just a few times. The chain couples TRDV1 to TRDJ1; TRDD3 is a possible D gene (6 bases). Per germline, CDR1 TSWWSYY and CDR2 QGS. This CDR3 has 22 amino acids. V was clipped by 2 bases and J by 0 bases, with 31 bases between them. The CDR3 here is CALGELVVKVVYWDLYTDKLIF. In DNA form, the CDR3 reads TGTGCTCTTGGGGAATTAGTTGTTAAGGTAGTGTACTGGGATTTATACACCGATAAACTCATCTTT.

A few counts support this clone. This sequence joins TRDV1 and TRDJ1; D may correspond to TRDD2 or TRDD3 (9 bases each). V lost 5 bases and J lost 4, with 35 bases in between. Germline CDR1 reads TSWWSYY; CDR2 reads QGS. This CDR3 is built from 21 residues. CDR3 bases: TGTGCTCTTGGGAGGGCCTTCCTACGAGTTGTACTGGGGGAACCGGTCGATAAACTCATCTTT. It codes for CALGRAFLRVVLGEPVDKLIF.

The gene calls are TRDV1 and TRDJ1, with TRDD3 identical over 12 bases. The CDR3 length is 26 residues. Germline values: CDR1 TSWWSYY, CDR2 QGS. The CDR3 loop reads CARTGGRVSYGLSPYWGILPTDKLIF. DNA for the CDR3: TGTGCCAGGACTGGAGGTCGCGTTTCCTACGGGTTGTCGCCCTACTGGGGGATACTCCCCACCGATAAACTCATCTTT.

The V and J genes are TRDV1 and TRDJ1, with 9 bases identical to TRDD3. This CDR3 contains 21 residues. V was clipped by 5 bases and J by 0 bases; unmatched bases: 22. CDR1 and CDR2 (germline): TSWWSYY, QGS. CDR3 amino acids: CALGNRLAYWGTPPYTDKLIF. The CDR3 nucleotides are TGTGCTCTTGGGAACCGACTAGCGTACTGGGGGACACCACCTTACACCGATAAACTCATCTTT.

The chain recombines TRDV1 with TRDJ1, with D possibly called TRDD2 or TRDD3 (5 bases each). Trimming removed 0 bases from V and 1 base from J, with 36 bases in between. CDR3 length: 24 residues. CDR1 is TSWWSYY and CDR2 is QGS in the germline V gene. This chain's CDR3 is CALGELGPTGDFQKVLVPTDKLIF. CDR3 nucleotide sequence: TGTGCTCTTGGGGAACTGGGCCCTACTGGAGACTTCCAAAAGGTACTGGTCCCCACCGATAAACTCATCTTT.

This clone appeared a few times. The V gene is TRDV1, the J gene TRDJ1, with D perhaps TRDD3 (6 bases). V was clipped by 0 bases and J by 2 bases, with 16 bases between them. The CDR3 contains 17 residues. Germline lookup yields CDR1 TSWWSYY and CDR2 QGS. CDR3 sequence reads: CALGELRSGGITDKLIF. CDR3 in DNA: TGTGCTCTTGGGGAACTCCGCTCCGGAGGGATAACCGATAAACTCATCTTT.

Points on this clone: This same CDR3 is encoded by further DNA sequences in the sample. The J gene is TRDJ1, the V gene TRDV1; D might be TRDD2 or TRDD3, each matching 5 bases. CDR1 and CDR2 from the germline V gene are TSWWSYY and QGS. The CDR3 totals 21 residues. V was shortened by 0 bases and J by 0 bases, with 26 bases between the two germline ends. CDR3 sequence reads: CALGELRYLRGVPAYTDKLIF. The CDR3 DNA sequence: TGTGCTCTTGGGGAACTAAGATACCTACGGGGGGTTCCTGCGTACACCGATAAACTCATCTTT.